One and the same sample provided the 6 T cell receptor beta chains below, sequenced in a study of OX40 agonist ivuxolimab in advanced cancers. Generated by immunoSEQ multiplex PCR, the TCRdb table keeps only in-frame clones and is missing some. The sample shows almost 35,000 clones, 81% of them seen only once. Sequencing used CD4+ or CD8+ T cells sorted from blood, obtained in a trial of the OX40 agonist ivuxolimab. The source is an adult with an advanced solid tumor such as melanoma, head and neck, liver or kidney cancer.

The rearrangement uses TRBV5-6 and TRBJ2-1; D gene uncertain. The CDR3 totals 17 residues. Germline V gives CDR1 SGHDT, CDR2 YYEEEE. The ends were cut back, 6 bases at V and 4 bases at J, with 23 bases in the middle. The CDR3 DNA reads TGTGCCAGCACCATGTGGGGTGCTCCGTCAAGATACAATGAGCAGTTCTTC. This gives the protein CASTMWGAPSRYNEQFF. Complete variable domain (other parts from reference TRBV5-6 and TRBJ2-1): DAGVTQSPTHLIKTRGQQVTLRCSPKSGHDTVSWYQQALGQGPQFIFQYYEEEERQRGNFPDRFSGHQFPNYSSELNVNALLLGDSALYLCASTMWGAPSRYNEQFFGPGTRLTVL.

This clone was found a few times. The V and J genes are TRBV6-5 and TRBJ2-1; possibly TRBD1 for D (8 bases). The V end lost 10 bases, the J end lost 9 bases, and 22 bases lay between the germline ends. The CDR3 extends over 14 amino acids. Germline V gene lookup returns CDR1 MNHEY and CDR2 SVGAGI. CDR3 sequence: CAIPGQGRGAEQFF. The DNA of the CDR3 is TGTGCCATACCTGGACAGGGTCGGGGGGCTGAGCAGTTCTTC.

This chain links TRBV28 with TRBJ1-6; 9 positions agree with TRBD1. CDR1 and CDR2 (germline): MDHEN, SYDVKM. The V gene end was trimmed by 7 bases and the J gene end by 7 bases; junction bases not matched to a gene: 5. The CDR3 length is 14 residues. As DNA, the CDR3 is TGTGCCAGCACCTTACAGGGGGCGAATTCACCCCTCCACTTT. Protein: CASTLQGANSPLHF.

This chain uses TRBV4-1 with TRBJ2-7; D gene uncertain. The germline V gene encodes CDR1 MGHRA and CDR2 YSYEKL. V was trimmed by 4 bases and J by 0 bases, leaving 13 bases between them. The CDR3 sequence is 15 residues long. CDR3 region: CASSRMGGSSYEQYF. The CDR3 DNA is TGCGCCAGCAGCCGAATGGGCGGAAGCTCCTACGAGCAGTACTTC.

The chain uses TRBV10-3 and TRBJ2-1; 8 positions match TRBD1. This CDR3 spans 14 amino acids. Trimming at V came to 4 bases and at J to 6 bases, leaving 5 bases not matched to a gene. Per germline, CDR1 ENHRY and CDR2 SYGVKD. The CDR3 protein is CAISGQGAVNEQFF. The CDR3 coding sequence is TGTGCCATCAGTGGCCAGGGGGCCGTCAATGAGCAGTTCTTC.

The gene calls are TRBV7-8 and TRBJ1-1; a weak D match, TRBD1 (5 bases). The CDR3 loop spans 19 amino acids. V lost 0 bases, J lost 5 bases, and 25 bases lay in between. Looked up from germline, CDR1 is SGHVS and CDR2 is FQNEAQ. The CDR3 DNA reads as TGTGCCAGCAGCTTAGCCCAAACCGGGACCGCTAGCCGGAGGACTGAAGCTTTCTTT. Amino acids: CASSLAQTGTASRRTEAFF.